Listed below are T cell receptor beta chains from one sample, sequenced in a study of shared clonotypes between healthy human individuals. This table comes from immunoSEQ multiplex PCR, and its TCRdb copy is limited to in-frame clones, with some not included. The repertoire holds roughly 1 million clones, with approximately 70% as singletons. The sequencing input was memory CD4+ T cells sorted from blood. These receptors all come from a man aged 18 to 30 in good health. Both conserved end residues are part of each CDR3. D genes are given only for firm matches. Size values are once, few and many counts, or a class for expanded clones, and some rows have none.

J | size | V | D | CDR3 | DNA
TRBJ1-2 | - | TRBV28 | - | CASSSTGDGYTF | TGTGCCAGCAGTTCGACAGGAGATGGCTACACCTTC
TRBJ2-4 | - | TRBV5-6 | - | CASSLGLGKGVAKNIQYF | TGTGCCAGCAGCTTGGGGCTTGGGAAAGGGGTAGCCAAAAACATTCAGTACTTC
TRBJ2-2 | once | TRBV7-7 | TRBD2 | CASSLSSGRIGTGELFF | TGTGCTAGCAGCTTATCTAGCGGGAGAATTGGCACCGGGGAGCTGTTTTTT
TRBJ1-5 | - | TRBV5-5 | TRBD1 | CASSGTGGDQPQHF | TGTGCCAGCAGCGGGACAGGGGGCGATCAGCCCCAGCATTTT
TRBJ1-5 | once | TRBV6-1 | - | CASSEEGSRNQPQHF | TGTGCCAGCAGTGAAGAGGGTTCTAGGAATCAGCCCCAGCATTTT
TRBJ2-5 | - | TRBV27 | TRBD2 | CASSLYPPASGTTARETQYF | TGTGCCAGCAGTTTATACCCTCCGGCTTCCGGGACTACAGCTCGGGAGACCCAGTACTTC
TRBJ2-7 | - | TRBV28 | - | CASSVTVYEQYF | TGTGCCAGCAGCGTGACGGTCTACGAGCAGTACTTC
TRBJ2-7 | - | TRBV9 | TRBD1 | CASSLRPGQGGEQYF | TGTGCCAGCAGCTTAAGGCCGGGACAGGGAGGCGAGCAGTACTTC
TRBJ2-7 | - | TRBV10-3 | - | CAIGAAAEQYF | TGTGCCATCGGGGCAGCTGCCGAGCAGTACTTC
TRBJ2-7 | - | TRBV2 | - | CASSERLGLDF | TGTGCCAGCAGTGAGCGTCTCGGTCTAGACTTC
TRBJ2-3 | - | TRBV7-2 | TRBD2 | CASSLQASGSTDTQYF | TGTGCCAGCAGCTTGCAGGCTAGCGGAAGCACAGATACGCAGTATTTT
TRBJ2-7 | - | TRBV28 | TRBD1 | CASSLRQGRSYEQYF | TGTGCCAGCAGCCTCAGACAGGGTAGGTCCTACGAGCAGTACTTC